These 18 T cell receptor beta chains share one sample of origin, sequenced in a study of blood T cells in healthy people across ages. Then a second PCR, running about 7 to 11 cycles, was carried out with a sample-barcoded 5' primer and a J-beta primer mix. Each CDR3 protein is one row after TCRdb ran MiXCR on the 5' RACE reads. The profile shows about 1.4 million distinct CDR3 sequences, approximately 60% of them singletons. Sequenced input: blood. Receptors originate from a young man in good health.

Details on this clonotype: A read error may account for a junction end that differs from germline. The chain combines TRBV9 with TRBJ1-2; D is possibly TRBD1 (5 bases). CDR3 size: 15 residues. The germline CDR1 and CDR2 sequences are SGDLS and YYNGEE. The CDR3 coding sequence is TGTGTCAGCAGCGTAGCTCAATCGACAGCTTATGGCTACACCTTC. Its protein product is CVSSVAQSTAYGYTF. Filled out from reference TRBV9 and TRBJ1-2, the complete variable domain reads DSGVTQTPKHLITATGQRVTLRCSPRSGDLSVYWYQQSLDQGLQFLIQYYNGEERAKGNILERFSAQQFPDLHSELNLSSLELGDSALYFCVSSVAQSTAYGYTFGSGTRLTVV.

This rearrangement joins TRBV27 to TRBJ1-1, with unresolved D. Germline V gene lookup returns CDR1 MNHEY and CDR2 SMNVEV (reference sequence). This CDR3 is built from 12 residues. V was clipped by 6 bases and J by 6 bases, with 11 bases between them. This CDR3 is CASSPPGPEAFF. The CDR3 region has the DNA TGTGCCAGCAGCCCCCCTGGCCCTGAAGCTTTCTTT.

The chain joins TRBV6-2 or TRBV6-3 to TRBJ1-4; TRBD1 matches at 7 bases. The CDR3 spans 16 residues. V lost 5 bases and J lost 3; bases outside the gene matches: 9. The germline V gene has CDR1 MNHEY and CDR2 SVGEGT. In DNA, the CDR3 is TGTGCCAGCAGTACCACTCGACAGGGATCTAATGAAAAACTGTTTTTT. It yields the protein CASSTTRQGSNEKLFF.

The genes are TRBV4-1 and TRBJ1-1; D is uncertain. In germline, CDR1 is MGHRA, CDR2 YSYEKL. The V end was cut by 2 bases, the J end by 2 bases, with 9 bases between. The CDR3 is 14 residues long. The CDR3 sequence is CASSQSGKNTEAFF. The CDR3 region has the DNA TGCGCCAGCAGCCAAAGCGGCAAAAACACTGAAGCTTTCTTT.

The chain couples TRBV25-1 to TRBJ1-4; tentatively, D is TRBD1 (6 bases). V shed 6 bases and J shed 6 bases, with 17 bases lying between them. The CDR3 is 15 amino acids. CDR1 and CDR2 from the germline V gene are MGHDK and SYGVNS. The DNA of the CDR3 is TGTGCCAGCAGCCCGGGAGGGGGATCGTATGAAAAACTGTTTTTT. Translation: CASSPGGGSYEKLFF.

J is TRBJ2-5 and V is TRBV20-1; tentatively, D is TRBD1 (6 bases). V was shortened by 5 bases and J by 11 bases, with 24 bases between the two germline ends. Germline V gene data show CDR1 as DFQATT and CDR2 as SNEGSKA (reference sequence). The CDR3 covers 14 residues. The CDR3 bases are TGCAGTGCTCCCCCCGGGACAAATTGGGATGAGCAGTACTTC. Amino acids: CSAPPGTNWDEQYF.

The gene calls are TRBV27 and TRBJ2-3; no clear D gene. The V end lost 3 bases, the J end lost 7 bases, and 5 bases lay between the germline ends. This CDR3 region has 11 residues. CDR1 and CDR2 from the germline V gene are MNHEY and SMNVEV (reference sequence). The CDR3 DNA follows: TGTGCCAGCAGTTTTAGGTATACGCAGTATTTT. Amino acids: CASSFRYTQYF.

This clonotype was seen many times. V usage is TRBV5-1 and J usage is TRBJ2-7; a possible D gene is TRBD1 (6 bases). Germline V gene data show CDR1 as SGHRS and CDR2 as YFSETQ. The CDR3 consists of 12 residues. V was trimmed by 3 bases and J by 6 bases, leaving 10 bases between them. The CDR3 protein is CASSSTGSEQYF. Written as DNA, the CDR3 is TGCGCCAGCAGCTCTACAGGGAGCGAGCAGTACTTC.

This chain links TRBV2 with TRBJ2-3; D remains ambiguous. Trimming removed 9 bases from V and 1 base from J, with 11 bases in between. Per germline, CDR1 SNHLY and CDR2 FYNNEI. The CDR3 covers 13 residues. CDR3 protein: CASRVERTDTQYF. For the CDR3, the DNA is TGTGCCAGTAGGGTGGAGCGCACAGATACGCAGTATTTT.

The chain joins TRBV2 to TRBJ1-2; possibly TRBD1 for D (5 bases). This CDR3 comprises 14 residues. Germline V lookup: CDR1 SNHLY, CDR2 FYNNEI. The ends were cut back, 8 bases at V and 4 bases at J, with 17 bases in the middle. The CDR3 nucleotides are TGTGCCAGCGGGGATGGAGGCAGGGCCTATGGCTACACCTTC. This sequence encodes CASGDGGRAYGYTF. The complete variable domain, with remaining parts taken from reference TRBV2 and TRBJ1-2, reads EPEVTQTPSHQVTQMGQEVILRCVPISNHLYFYWYRQILGQKVEFLVSFYNNEISEKSEIFDDQFSVERPDGSNFTLKIRSTKLEDSAMYFCASGDGGRAYGYTFGSGTRLTVV.

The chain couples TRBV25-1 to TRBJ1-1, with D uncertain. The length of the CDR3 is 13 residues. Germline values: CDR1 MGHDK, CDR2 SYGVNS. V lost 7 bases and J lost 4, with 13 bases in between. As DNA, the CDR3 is TGTGCCAGCATTCCACGGGGAGGCACTGAAGCTTTCTTT. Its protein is CASIPRGGTEAFF. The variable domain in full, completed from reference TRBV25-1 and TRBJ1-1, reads EADIYQTPRYLVIGTGKKITLECSQTMGHDKMYWYQQDPGMELHLIHYSYGVNSTEKGDLSSESTVSRIRTEHFPLTLESARPSHTSQYLCASIPRGGTEAFFGQGTRLTVV.

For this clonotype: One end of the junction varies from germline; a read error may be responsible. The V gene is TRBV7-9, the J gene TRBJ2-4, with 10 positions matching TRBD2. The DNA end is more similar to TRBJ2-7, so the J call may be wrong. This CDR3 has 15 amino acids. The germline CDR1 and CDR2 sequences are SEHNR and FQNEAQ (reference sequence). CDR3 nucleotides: TGTGCCGGCAGCCCTGTACTAGCGGGAAGGAACGAGCAGTACTTC. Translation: CAGSPVLAGRNEQYF.

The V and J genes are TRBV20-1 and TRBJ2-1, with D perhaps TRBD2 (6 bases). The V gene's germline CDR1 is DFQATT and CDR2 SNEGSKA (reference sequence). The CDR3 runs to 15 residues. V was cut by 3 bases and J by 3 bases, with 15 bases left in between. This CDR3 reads CSASSPTRRYNEQFF. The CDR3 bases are TGCAGTGCTAGCAGTCCGACTAGACGCTACAATGAGCAGTTCTTC.

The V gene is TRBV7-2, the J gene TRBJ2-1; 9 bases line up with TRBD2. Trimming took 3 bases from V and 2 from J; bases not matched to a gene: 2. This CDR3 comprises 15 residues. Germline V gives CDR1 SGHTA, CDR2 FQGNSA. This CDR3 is CASSFQRGAYNEQFF. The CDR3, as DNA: TGTGCCAGCAGCTTTCAGCGGGGGGCCTACAATGAGCAGTTCTTC. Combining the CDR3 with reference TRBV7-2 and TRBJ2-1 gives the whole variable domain GAGVSQSPSNKVTEKGKDVELRCDPISGHTALYWYRQSLGQGLEFLIYFQGNSAPDKSGLPSDRFSAERTGGSVSTLTIQRTQQEDSAVYLCASSFQRGAYNEQFFGPGTRLTVL.

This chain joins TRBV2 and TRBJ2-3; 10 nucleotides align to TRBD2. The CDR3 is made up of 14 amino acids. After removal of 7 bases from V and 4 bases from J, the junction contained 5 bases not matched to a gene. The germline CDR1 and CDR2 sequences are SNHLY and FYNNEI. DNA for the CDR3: TGTGCCAGCAAGAGAGCGGGAGGGTCAGATACGCAGTATTTT. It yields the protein CASKRAGGSDTQYF.

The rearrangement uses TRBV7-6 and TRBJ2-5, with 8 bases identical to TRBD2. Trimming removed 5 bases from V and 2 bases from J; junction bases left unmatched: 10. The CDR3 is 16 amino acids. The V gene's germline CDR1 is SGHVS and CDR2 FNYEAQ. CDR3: CASSPTTSARQETQYF. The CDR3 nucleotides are TGTGCCAGCAGCCCAACGACTAGCGCCCGACAAGAGACCCAGTACTTC.

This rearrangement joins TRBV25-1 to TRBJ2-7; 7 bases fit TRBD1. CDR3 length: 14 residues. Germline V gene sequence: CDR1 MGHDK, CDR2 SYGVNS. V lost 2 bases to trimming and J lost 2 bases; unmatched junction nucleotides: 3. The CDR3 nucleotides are TGTGCCAGCAGTGAAACAGGGGTGGCCTACGAGCAGTACTTC. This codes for CASSETGVAYEQYF.

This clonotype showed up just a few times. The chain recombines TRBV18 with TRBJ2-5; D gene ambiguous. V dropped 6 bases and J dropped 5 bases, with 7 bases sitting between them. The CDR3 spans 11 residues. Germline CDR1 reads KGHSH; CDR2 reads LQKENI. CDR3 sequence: CASSNVETQYF. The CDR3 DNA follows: TGTGCCAGCTCGAATGTCGAGACCCAGTACTTC.